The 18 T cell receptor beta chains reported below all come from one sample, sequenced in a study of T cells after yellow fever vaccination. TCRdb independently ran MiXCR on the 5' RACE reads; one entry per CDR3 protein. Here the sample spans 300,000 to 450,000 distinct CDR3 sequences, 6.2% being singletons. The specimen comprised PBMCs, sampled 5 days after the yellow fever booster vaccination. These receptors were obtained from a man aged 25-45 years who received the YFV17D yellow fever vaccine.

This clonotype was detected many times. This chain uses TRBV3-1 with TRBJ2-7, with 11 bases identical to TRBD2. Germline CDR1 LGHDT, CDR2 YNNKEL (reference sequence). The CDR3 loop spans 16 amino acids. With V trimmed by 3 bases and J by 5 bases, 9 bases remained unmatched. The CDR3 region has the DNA TGTGCCAGCAGCCATCCGGGACTAGCGGAGGGGGACGAGCAGTACTTC. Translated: CASSHPGLAEGDEQYF.

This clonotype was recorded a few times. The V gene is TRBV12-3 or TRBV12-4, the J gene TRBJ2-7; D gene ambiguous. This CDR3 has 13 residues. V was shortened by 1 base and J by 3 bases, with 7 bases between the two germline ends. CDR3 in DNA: TGTGCCAGCAGTTTAGGCTTCTACTACGAGCAGTACTTC. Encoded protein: CASSLGFYYEQYF.

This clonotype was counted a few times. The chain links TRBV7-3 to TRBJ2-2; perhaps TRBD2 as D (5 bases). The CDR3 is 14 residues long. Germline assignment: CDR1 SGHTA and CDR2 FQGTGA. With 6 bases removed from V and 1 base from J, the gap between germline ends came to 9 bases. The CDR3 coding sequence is TGTGCCAGCAGGCTAGCATTGAACACCGGGGAGCTGTTTTTT. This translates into CASRLALNTGELFF.

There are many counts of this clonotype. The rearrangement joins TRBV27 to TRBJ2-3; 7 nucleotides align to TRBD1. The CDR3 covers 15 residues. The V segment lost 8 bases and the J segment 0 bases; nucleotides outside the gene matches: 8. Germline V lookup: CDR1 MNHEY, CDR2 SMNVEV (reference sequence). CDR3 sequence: CASRPGGTSTDTQYF. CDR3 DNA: TGTGCCAGCCGCCCAGGGGGAACTAGCACAGATACGCAGTATTTT.

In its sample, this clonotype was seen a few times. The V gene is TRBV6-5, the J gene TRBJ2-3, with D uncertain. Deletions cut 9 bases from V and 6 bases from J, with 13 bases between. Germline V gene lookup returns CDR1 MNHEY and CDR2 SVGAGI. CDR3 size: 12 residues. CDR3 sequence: CASKDPSDTQYF. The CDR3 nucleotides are TGTGCCAGTAAAGACCCCTCTGATACGCAGTATTTT.

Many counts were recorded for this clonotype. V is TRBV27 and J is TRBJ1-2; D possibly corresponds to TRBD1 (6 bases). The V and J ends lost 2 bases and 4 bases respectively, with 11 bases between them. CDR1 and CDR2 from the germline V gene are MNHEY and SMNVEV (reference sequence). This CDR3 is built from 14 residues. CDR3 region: CASSLQGGGYGYTF. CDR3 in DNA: TGTGCCAGCAGTTTACAGGGAGGGGGCTATGGCTACACCTTC.

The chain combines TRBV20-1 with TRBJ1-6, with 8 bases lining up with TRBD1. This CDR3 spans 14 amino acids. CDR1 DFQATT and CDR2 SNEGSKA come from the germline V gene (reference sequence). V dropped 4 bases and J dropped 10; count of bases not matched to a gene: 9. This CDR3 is CSANRGQGHSPLHF. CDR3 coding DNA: TGCAGTGCTAATAGAGGACAGGGTCACTCACCCCTCCACTTT.

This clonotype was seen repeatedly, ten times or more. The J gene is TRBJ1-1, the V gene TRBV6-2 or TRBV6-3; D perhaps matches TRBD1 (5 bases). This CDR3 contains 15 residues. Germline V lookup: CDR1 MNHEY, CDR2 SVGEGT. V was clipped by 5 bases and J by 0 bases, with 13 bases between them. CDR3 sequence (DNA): TGTGCCAGCAGTCCCCGACAGCTTTTGAACACTGAAGCTTTCTTT. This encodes CASSPRQLLNTEAFF.

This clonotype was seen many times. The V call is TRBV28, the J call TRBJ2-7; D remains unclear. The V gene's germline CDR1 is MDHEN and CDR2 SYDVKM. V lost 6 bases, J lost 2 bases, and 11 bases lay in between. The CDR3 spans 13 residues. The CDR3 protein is CASSSASPYEQYF. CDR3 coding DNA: TGTGCCAGCAGCTCGGCGTCCCCCTACGAGCAGTACTTC. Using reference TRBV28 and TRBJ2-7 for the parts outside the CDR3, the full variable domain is DVKVTQSSRYLVKRTGEKVFLECVQDMDHENMFWYRQDPGLGLRLIYFSYDVKMKEKGDIPEGYSVSREKKERFSLILESASTNQTSMYLCASSSASPYEQYFGPGTRLTVT.

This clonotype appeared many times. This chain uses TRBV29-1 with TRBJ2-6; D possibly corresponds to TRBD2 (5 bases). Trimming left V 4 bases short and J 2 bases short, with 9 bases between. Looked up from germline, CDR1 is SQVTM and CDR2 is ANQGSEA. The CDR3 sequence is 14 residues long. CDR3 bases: TGCAGCGTTGGCCGGGGTACTGGGGCCAACGTCCTGACTTTC. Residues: CSVGRGTGANVLTF.

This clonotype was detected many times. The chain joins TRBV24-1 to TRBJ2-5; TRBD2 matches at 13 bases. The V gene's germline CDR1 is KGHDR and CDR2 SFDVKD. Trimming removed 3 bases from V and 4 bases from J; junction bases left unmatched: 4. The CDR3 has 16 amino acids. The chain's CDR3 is CATSDPLAGGGETQYF. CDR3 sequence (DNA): TGTGCCACCAGTGATCCACTAGCGGGGGGGGGAGAGACCCAGTACTTC.

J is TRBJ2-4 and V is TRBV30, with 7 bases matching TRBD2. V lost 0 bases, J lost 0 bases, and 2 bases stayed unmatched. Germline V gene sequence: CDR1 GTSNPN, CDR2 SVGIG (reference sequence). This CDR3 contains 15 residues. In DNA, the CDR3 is TGTGCCTGGAGTGTTGGGGGGGGAGCCAAAAACATTCAGTACTTC. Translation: CAWSVGGGAKNIQYF.

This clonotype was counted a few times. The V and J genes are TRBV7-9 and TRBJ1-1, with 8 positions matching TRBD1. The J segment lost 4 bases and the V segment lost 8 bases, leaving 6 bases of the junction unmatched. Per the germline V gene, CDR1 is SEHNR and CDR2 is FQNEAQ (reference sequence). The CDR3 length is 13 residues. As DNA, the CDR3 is TGTGCCAGCGTGACAGGGGTTGGCACTGAAGCTTTCTTT. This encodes CASVTGVGTEAFF.

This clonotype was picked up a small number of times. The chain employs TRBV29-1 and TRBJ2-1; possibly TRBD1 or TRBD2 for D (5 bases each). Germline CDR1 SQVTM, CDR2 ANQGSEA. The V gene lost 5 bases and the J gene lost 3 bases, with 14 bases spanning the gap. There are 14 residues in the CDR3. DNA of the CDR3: TGCAGCGTTCAGTACGGGACGGACTACAATGAGCAGTTCTTC. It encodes CSVQYGTDYNEQFF.

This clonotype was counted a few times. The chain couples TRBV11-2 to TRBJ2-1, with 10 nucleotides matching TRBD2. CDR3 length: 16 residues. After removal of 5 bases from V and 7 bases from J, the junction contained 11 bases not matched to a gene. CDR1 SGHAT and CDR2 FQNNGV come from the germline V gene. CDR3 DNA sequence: TGTGCCAGCAGCACTATAGCGGGAGGCAGTTGGAATGAGCAGTTCTTC. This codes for CASSTIAGGSWNEQFF.

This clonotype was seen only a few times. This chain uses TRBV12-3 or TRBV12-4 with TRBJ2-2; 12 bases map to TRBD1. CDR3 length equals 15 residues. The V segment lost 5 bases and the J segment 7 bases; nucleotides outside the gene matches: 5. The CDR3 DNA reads TGTGCCAGCAGTCGGGACAGGGGGCAAGGCGGGGAGCTGTTTTTT. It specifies CASSRDRGQGGELFF.

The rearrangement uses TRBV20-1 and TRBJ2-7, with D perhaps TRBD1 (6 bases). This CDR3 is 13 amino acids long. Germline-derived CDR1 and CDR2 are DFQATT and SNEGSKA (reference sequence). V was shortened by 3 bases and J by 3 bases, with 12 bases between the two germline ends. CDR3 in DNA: TGCAGTGCTAGTTCCGGGACAAACTACGAGCAGTACTTC. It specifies CSASSGTNYEQYF.

Here the CDR3 DNA reads TGCAGTGCTAGAGAGCCAAAGGGGTCTCGACTTAGGCAGTATTTT. Its translation: CSAREPKGSRLRQYF. The rearrangement joins TRBV20-1 to TRBJ2-3; a weak D match, TRBD1 (5 bases). The CDR3 sequence is 15 residues long. The V end was cut by 0 bases, the J end by 11 bases, with 21 bases between. Per germline, CDR1 DFQATT and CDR2 SNEGSKA (reference sequence).